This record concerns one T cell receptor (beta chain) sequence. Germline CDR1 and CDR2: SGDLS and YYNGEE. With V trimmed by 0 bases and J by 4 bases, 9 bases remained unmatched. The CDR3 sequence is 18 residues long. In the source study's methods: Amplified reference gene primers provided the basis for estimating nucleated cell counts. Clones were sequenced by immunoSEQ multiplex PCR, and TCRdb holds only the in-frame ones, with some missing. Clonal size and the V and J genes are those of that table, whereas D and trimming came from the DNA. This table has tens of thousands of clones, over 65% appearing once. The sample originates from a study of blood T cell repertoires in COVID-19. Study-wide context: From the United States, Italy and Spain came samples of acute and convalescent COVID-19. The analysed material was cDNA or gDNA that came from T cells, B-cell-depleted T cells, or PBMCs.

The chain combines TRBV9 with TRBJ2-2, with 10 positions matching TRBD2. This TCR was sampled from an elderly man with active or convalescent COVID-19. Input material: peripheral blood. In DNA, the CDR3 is TGTGCCAGCAGCGTAGAGTGGAGCGGGAGGGCTGGCACCGGGGAGCTGTTTTTT. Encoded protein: CASSVEWSGRAGTGELFF.